The rows below give T cell receptor beta chains drawn from one sample of a study of blood T cells in healthy people across ages. Via MiXCR, TCRdb re-called the 5' RACE reads, giving one row per CDR3 protein. The sample records approximately 780,000 distinct CDR3 sequences, approximately 24% being singletons. The sample was also reused in another study, on T cells of mothers and their children.

Sequenced sample: blood. The source is a boy younger than 18 in good health. Each CDR3 is given with its conserved first and last residue. The order of the fields is V gene, clone size, D gene, J gene, CDR3 protein, CDR3 DNA. D genes are given only for firm matches. Not every row has a clone size; where given, it reads once, few, many or a size class.

V: TRBV4-3; size: -; D: -; J: TRBJ2-4; CDR3: CASSPRDPVAKNIQYF; DNA: TGCGCCAGCAGCCCCCGGGACCCCGTAGCCAAAAACATTCAGTACTTC
V: TRBV2; size: few; D: -; J: TRBJ2-1; CDR3: CASRDGLNEQFF; DNA: TGTGCCAGCAGGGACGGGCTCAATGAGCAGTTCTTC
V: TRBV30; size: few; D: -; J: TRBJ2-3; CDR3: CAWNLADTQYF; DNA: TGTGCCTGGAACTTAGCGGATACGCAGTATTTT
V: TRBV28; size: -; D: -; J: TRBJ2-7; CDR3: CASSHPGYEQYF; DNA: TGTGCCAGCAGCCATCCAGGGTACGAGCAGTACTTC
V: TRBV6-2/TRBV6-3; size: -; D: TRBD1; J: TRBJ2-7; CDR3: CASSYAGTGVSYEQYF; DNA: TGTGCCAGCAGTTACGCTGGGACAGGGGTCTCCTACGAGCAGTACTTC
V: TRBV9; size: -; D: -; J: TRBJ2-1; CDR3: CASSTHPEIYNEQFF; DNA: TGTGCCAGCAGCACCCATCCGGAAATCTACAATGAGCAGTTCTTC
V: TRBV20-1; size: -; D: -; J: TRBJ2-5; CDR3: CSARDLHDSQYF; DNA: TGCAGTGCTAGAGATCTACATGATTCCCAGTACTTC
V: TRBV6-5; size: -; D: -; J: TRBJ2-3; CDR3: CASTEQANTDTQYF; DNA: TGTGCCAGCACCGAGCAGGCTAACACAGATACGCAGTATTTT
V: TRBV7-3; size: -; D: -; J: TRBJ2-2; CDR3: CASSLTPANTGELFF; DNA: TGTGCCAGCAGCTTAACTCCAGCGAACACCGGGGAGCTGTTTTTT
V: TRBV15; size: -; D: TRBD2; J: TRBJ2-1; CDR3: CATSRDGGGIRNEQFF; DNA: TGTGCCACCAGCAGAGATGGCGGGGGGATTCGGAATGAGCAGTTCTTC
V: TRBV18; size: -; D: TRBD2; J: TRBJ2-5; CDR3: CASSPPSGGALYQETQYF; DNA: TGTGCCAGCTCACCCCCTAGCGGGGGGGCCCTCTACCAAGAGACCCAGTACTTC
V: TRBV3-1; size: few; D: TRBD2; J: TRBJ2-3; CDR3: CASSPDQGAGSRDTQYF; DNA: TGTGCCAGCAGCCCAGATCAGGGAGCGGGGTCTAGAGATACGCAGTATTTT
V: TRBV29-1; size: few; D: -; J: TRBJ2-2; CDR3: CSVEFLGTANTGELFF; DNA: TGCAGCGTTGAATTTCTCGGGACGGCGAACACCGGGGAGCTGTTTTTT
V: TRBV18; size: -; D: -; J: TRBJ1-5; CDR3: CASSPAGIDQPQHF; DNA: TGTGCCAGCTCACCGGCAGGGATCGATCAGCCCCAGCATTTT
V: TRBV20-1; size: few; D: TRBD2; J: TRBJ2-5; CDR3: CSAILRTPAREDQYF; DNA: TGCAGTGCTATTCTTAGGACGCCAGCCCGGGAGGACCAGTACTTC
V: TRBV29-1; size: few; D: -; J: TRBJ1-1; CDR3: CSVVSMNTEAFF; DNA: TGCAGCGTTGTCTCTATGAACACTGAAGCTTTCTTT
V: TRBV20-1; size: -; D: -; J: TRBJ1-1; CDR3: CSANPPNRAEDTEAFF; DNA: TGCAGTGCTAACCCCCCTAACAGGGCCGAGGACACTGAAGCTTTCTTT
V: TRBV6-1; size: -; D: TRBD2; J: TRBJ2-1; CDR3: CASSEGRGDRSYNEQFF; DNA: TGTGCCAGCAGTGAAGGGCGGGGGGACCGCTCCTACAATGAGCAGTTCTTC
V: TRBV7-2; size: few; D: -; J: TRBJ2-1; CDR3: CASSLMDNEQFF; DNA: TGTGCCAGCAGCTTAATGGACAATGAGCAGTTCTTC
V: TRBV6-4; size: -; D: -; J: TRBJ2-7; CDR3: CASSEDRPYEQYF; DNA: TGTGCCAGCAGTGAAGACAGGCCCTACGAGCAGTACTTC
V: TRBV7-9; size: few; D: TRBD2; J: TRBJ2-5; CDR3: CASSFPLAGARETQYF; DNA: TGTGCCAGCAGCTTCCCACTAGCGGGGGCGCGGGAGACCCAGTACTTC
V: TRBV29-1; size: few; D: -; J: TRBJ1-2; CDR3: CSVAGGGYTF; DNA: TGCAGCGTTGCTGGGGGAGGCTACACCTTC
V: TRBV20-1; size: -; D: -; J: TRBJ1-5; CDR3: CSARETGLANQPQHF; DNA: TGCAGTGCTAGAGAGACAGGTCTTGCCAATCAGCCCCAGCATTTT
V: TRBV6-1; size: once; D: TRBD1; J: TRBJ1-5; CDR3: CASLRGQESNQPQHF; DNA: TGTGCCAGCCTACGAGGACAGGAGAGCAATCAGCCCCAGCATTTT
V: TRBV10-3; size: few; D: TRBD1; J: TRBJ2-2; CDR3: CAISGPGGRNTGELFF; DNA: TGTGCCATCAGTGGGCCAGGGGGCAGGAACACCGGGGAGCTGTTTTTT
V: TRBV4-1; size: many; D: TRBD1; J: TRBJ1-5; CDR3: CASSPRTGSNQPQHF; DNA: TGCGCCAGCAGCCCCCGGACAGGAAGCAATCAGCCCCAGCATTTT
V: TRBV2; size: -; D: -; J: TRBJ1-1; CDR3: CASRGLGGADTEAFF; DNA: TGTGCCAGCAGGGGACTGGGGGGGGCGGACACTGAAGCTTTCTTT
V: TRBV6-1; size: -; D: TRBD2; J: TRBJ2-7; CDR3: CASNLDYRGLAETYEQYF; DNA: TGTGCCAGCAATCTGGATTATAGGGGTCTAGCGGAGACATACGAGCAGTACTTC
V: TRBV3-1; size: -; D: -; J: TRBJ2-1; CDR3: CASSQGIAANNEQFF; DNA: TGTGCCAGCAGCCAAGGAATAGCGGCAAACAATGAGCAGTTCTTC
V: TRBV6-5; size: -; D: -; J: TRBJ2-7; CDR3: CASSKQGTYEQYF; DNA: TGTGCCAGCAGTAAACAGGGTACCTACGAGCAGTACTTC
V: TRBV12-3/TRBV12-4; size: -; D: -; J: TRBJ2-1; CDR3: CASSMGRRVPYNEQFF; DNA: TGTGCCAGCAGCATGGGGCGGAGGGTCCCCTACAATGAGCAGTTCTTC
V: TRBV5-6; size: -; D: TRBD1; J: TRBJ1-2; CDR3: CASSLVRTGGLGYTF; DNA: TGTGCCAGCAGCTTGGTCCGGACAGGGGGCCTCGGCTACACCTTC
V: TRBV9; size: -; D: -; J: TRBJ2-7; CDR3: CASSVDSLTAEQYF; DNA: TGTGCCAGCAGCGTAGATAGCCTGACCGCCGAGCAGTACTTC
V: TRBV7-9; size: few; D: TRBD2; J: TRBJ2-1; CDR3: CASSPRRLAGSEQFF; DNA: TGTGCCAGCAGCCCCCGAAGACTAGCGGGGAGTGAGCAGTTCTTC
V: TRBV28; size: -; D: -; J: TRBJ1-6; CDR3: CASGRTGNSPLHF; DNA: TGTGCCAGCGGAAGGACGGGGAATTCACCCCTCCACTTT
V: TRBV12-3/TRBV12-4; size: few; D: -; J: TRBJ1-2; CDR3: CASTLQGYGYAF; DNA: TGTGCCAGCACCCTCCAGGGGTATGGCTACGCCTTC
V: TRBV28; size: -; D: -; J: TRBJ2-1; CDR3: CASSLRRGHGEQFF; DNA: TGTGCCAGCAGTTTAAGGAGGGGGCACGGTGAGCAGTTCTTC
V: TRBV5-1; size: many; D: TRBD1; J: TRBJ1-1; CDR3: CASSLGQDTEAFF; DNA: TGTGCCAGCAGTTTAGGACAGGACACTGAAGCTTTCTTT
V: TRBV25-1; size: -; D: TRBD2; J: TRBJ2-5; CDR3: CASSGTGTSEETQYF; DNA: TGTGCCAGCAGTGGGACCGGGACTAGCGAGGAGACCCAGTACTTC
V: TRBV12-3/TRBV12-4; size: -; D: -; J: TRBJ1-2; CDR3: CASSSARAPYGYTF; DNA: TGTGCCAGCAGTTCCGCCCGGGCTCCCTATGGCTACACCTTC
V: TRBV27; size: -; D: -; J: TRBJ2-5; CDR3: CASSPREFQETQYF; DNA: TGTGCCAGCAGTCCCCGGGAATTCCAAGAGACCCAGTACTTC